The 8 T cell receptor beta chains below were found in one sample sequenced in a study of blood T cell repertoires in COVID-19. Generated by immunoSEQ multiplex PCR, the TCRdb table keeps only in-frame clones and is missing some. This sample has around 130,000 clones; roughly 80% occur once, and the top ten carry 9.5% to 15%. The sequencing input was peripheral blood. The receptors were gathered from a woman aged 25 to 39 who had recovered from COVID-19.

The chain couples TRBV19 to TRBJ2-1, with TRBD2 matching over 7 bases. With V trimmed by 6 bases and J by 3 bases, 11 bases remained unmatched. The CDR3 is 16 amino acids. Germline CDR1 is LNHDA and CDR2 is SQIVND (reference sequence). This chain's CDR3 is CASSEGTKRNYNEQFF. The CDR3 coding sequence is TGTGCCAGTAGCGAAGGGACTAAGCGGAACTACAATGAGCAGTTCTTC.

The rearrangement uses TRBV6-5 and TRBJ1-1; D gene uncertain. Germline V gene sequence: CDR1 MNHEY, CDR2 SVGAGI. The CDR3 runs 13 residues. The V gene lost 6 bases and the J gene lost 4 bases, with 12 bases spanning the gap. CDR3: CASSSERGTEAFF. DNA for the CDR3: TGTGCCAGCAGCTCCGAACGAGGCACTGAAGCTTTCTTT.

This sequence joins TRBV11-2 and TRBJ1-4, with 9 bases matching TRBD1. Germline lookup yields CDR1 SGHAT and CDR2 FQNNGV. The CDR3 consists of 14 residues. Losses at the gene ends were 5 bases for V and 10 bases for J; bases not matched to a gene: 8. CDR3 bases: TGTGCCAGCAGCCCGGGGACAGGGTACGGAAAACTGTTTTTT. It specifies CASSPGTGYGKLFF.

V gene TRBV3-1 (or the pseudogene TRBV3-2) combines with J gene TRBJ2-5, with 9 bases matching TRBD1. Per the germline V gene, CDR1 is LGHDT and CDR2 is YNNKEL (reference sequence). J was trimmed by 5 bases and V by 4 bases; bases with no gene match: 8. The CDR3 covers 15 residues. Written as DNA, the CDR3 is TGTGCCAGCAGCCCACAGGGGGCGGAGGAGGAGACCCAGTACTTC. It encodes CASSPQGAEEETQYF.

This rearrangement joins TRBV12-3 or TRBV12-4 to TRBJ2-1, with D unresolved. V gave up 3 bases and J gave up 9 bases, with 9 bases separating them. CDR3 length equals 12 residues. CDR3 DNA: TGTGCCAGCAGTTTGTTAGCTGGTGAGCAGTTCTTC. This codes for CASSLLAGEQFF.

The chain links TRBV7-8 to TRBJ2-5; possible D gene TRBD1, 5 bases. The CDR3 sequence is 15 residues long. Germline V lookup: CDR1 SGHVS, CDR2 FQNEAQ. Trimming took off 2 bases at V and 2 bases at J, with 12 bases between the two ends. Written as DNA, the CDR3 is TGTGCCAGCAGCTTATTTACGACAGAACAAGAGACCCAGTACTTC. It is translated as CASSLFTTEQETQYF.

The J gene is TRBJ1-1, the V gene TRBV27, with 7 bases lining up with TRBD1. Germline-derived CDR1 and CDR2 are MNHEY and SMNVEV (reference sequence). The CDR3 consists of 15 residues. The ends lost 2 bases at V and 3 bases at J; junction bases unmatched: 6. CDR3 protein: CASSLGQVKYTEAFF. CDR3 sequence (DNA): TGTGCCAGCAGTTTAGGACAGGTCAAGTACACTGAAGCTTTCTTT.

The gene calls are TRBV13 and TRBJ1-4; D is uncertain. Deletions cut 5 bases from V and 10 bases from J, with 14 bases between. In germline, CDR1 is PRHDT, CDR2 FYEKMQ (reference sequence). CDR3 length equals 13 residues. In DNA form, the CDR3 reads TGTGCCAGCAGCCCCAGCGATAACGTAAAACTGTTTTTT. Translation: CASSPSDNVKLFF.